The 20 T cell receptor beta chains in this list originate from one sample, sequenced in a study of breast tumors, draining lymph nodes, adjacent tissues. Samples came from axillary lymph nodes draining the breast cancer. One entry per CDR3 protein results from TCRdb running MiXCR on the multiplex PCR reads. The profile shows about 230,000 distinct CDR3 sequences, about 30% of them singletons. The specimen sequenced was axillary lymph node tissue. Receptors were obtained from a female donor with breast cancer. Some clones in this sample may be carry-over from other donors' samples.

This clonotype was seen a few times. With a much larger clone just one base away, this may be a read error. In DNA form, the CDR3 reads TGTGCCAGCAGCTTGGACAGGACGGAGCAGTTCTTC. It is translated as CASSLDRTEQFF. The chain has TRBV5-4 and TRBJ2-1; D may be TRBD1 (5 bases). The CDR3 runs 12 residues. Trimming removed 0 bases at V and 10 bases at J, with 8 bases between. CDR1 SGHNT and CDR2 YYREEE come from the germline V gene (reference sequence).

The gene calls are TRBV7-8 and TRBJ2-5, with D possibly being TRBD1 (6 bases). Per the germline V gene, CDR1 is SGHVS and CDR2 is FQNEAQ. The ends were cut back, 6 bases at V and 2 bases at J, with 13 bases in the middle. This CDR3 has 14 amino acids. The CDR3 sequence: CASRQGRGQETQYF. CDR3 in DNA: TGTGCCAGCAGACAGGGACGGGGTCAAGAGACCCAGTACTTC. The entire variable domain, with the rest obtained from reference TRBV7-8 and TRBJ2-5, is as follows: GAGVSQSPRYKVAKRGQDVALRCDPISGHVSLFWYQQALGQGPEFLTYFQNEAQLDKSGLPSDRFFAERPEGSVSTLKIQRTQQEDSAVYLCASRQGRGQETQYFGPGTRLLVL.

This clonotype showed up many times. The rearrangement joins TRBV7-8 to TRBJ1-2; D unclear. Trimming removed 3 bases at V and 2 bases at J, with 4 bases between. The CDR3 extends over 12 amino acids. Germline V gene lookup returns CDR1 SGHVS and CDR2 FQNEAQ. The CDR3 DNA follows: TGTGCCAGCAGCTTCTCCAACTATGGCTACACCTTC. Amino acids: CASSFSNYGYTF.

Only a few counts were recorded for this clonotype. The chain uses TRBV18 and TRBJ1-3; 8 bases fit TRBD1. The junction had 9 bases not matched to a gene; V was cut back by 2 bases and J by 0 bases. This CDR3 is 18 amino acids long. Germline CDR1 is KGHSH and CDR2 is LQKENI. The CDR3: CASSPYNRGSSSGNTIYF. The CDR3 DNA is TGTGCCAGCTCACCATATAACAGGGGGTCGAGCTCTGGAAACACCATATATTTT.

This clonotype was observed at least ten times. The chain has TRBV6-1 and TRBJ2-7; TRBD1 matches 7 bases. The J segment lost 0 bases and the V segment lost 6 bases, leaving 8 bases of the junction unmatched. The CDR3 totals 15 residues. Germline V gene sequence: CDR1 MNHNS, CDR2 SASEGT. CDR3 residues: CASRDRQGSSYEQYF. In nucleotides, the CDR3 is TGTGCCAGCAGGGATAGACAGGGCAGCTCCTACGAGCAGTACTTC.

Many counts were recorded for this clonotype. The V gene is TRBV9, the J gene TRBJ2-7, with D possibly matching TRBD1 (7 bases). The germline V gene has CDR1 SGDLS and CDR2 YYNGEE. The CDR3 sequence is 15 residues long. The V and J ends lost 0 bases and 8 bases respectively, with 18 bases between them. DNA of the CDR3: TGTGCCAGCAGCGTAGGAGGAGGGGGCGTTTTCCAGCAGTACTTC. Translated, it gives CASSVGGGGVFQQYF.

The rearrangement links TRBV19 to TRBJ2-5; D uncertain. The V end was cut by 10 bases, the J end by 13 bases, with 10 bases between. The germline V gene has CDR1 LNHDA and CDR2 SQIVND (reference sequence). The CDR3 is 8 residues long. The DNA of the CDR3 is TGTGCCAAAAGCACTCGGTACTTC. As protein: CAKSTRYF.

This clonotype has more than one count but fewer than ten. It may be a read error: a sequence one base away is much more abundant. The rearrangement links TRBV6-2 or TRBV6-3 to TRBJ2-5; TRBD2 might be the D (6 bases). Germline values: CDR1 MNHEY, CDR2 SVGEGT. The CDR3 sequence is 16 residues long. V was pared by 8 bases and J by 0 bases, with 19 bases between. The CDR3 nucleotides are TGTGCCAGCCGGCGGGTCGGAGGGATAAACCAAGAGACCCAGTACTTC. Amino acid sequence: CASRRVGGINQETQYF.

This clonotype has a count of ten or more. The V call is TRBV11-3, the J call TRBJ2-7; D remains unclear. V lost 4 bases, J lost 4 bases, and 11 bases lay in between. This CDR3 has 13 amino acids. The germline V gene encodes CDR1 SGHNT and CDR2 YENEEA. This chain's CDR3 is CASSSIERYEQYF. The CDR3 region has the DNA TGTGCCAGCAGCTCCATAGAAAGGTACGAGCAGTACTTC.

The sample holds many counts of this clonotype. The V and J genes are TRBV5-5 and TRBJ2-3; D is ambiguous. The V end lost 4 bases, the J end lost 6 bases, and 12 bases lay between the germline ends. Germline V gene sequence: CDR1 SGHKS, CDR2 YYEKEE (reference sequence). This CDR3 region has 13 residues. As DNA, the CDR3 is TGTGCCAGCAGCCCCGCACCCGGGGATACGCAGTATTTT. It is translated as CASSPAPGDTQYF.

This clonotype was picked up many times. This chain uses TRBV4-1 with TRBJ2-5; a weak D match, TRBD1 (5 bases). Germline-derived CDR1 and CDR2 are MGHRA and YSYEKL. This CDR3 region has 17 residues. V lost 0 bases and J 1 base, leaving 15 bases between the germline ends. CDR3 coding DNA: TGCGCCAGCAGCCAAGAAGCGAGGTATAGGGGCCAAGAGACCCAGTACTTC. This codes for CASSQEARYRGQETQYF.

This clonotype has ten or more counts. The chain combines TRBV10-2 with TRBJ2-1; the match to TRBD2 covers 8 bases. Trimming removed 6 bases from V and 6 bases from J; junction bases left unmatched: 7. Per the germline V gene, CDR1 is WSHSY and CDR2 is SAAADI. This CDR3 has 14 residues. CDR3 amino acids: CASSGTRGVNEQFF. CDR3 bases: TGCGCCAGCAGCGGGACTAGGGGGGTCAATGAGCAGTTCTTC.

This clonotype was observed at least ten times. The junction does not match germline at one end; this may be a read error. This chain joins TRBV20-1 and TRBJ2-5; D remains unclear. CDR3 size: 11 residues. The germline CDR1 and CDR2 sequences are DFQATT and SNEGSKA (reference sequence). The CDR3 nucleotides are TGCAGTGCGTCTATCCAAGAGACCCAGTCCTTC. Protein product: CSASIQETQSF.

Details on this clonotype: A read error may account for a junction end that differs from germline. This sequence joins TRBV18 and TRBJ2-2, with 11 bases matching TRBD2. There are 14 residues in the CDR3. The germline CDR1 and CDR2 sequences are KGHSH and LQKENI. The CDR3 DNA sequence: TGTGCCAGCTCAACTAGCGGGAGAAACGGGGGGCTGTTTTTT. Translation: CASSTSGRNGGLFF.

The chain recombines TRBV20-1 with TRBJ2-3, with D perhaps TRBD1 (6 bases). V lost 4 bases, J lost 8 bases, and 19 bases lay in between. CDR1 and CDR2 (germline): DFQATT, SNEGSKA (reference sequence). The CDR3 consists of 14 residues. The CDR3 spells CSATQQGNMATQYF. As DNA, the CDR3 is TGCAGTGCTACCCAACAGGGAAATATGGCTACGCAGTATTTT.

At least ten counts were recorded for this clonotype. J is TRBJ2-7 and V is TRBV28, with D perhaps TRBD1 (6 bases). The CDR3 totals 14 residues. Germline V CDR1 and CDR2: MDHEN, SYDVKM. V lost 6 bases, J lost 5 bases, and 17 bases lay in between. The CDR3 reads CASRWTVGSDEQYF. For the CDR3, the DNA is TGTGCCAGCAGGTGGACAGTCGGGTCCGACGAGCAGTACTTC.

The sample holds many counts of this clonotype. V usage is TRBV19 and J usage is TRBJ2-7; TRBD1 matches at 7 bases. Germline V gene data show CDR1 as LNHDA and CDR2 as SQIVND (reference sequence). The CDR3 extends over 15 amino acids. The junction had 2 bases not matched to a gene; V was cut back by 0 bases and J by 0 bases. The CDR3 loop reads CASSIEQGPSYEQYF. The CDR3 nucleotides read TGTGCCAGTAGTATAGAACAGGGGCCCTCCTACGAGCAGTACTTC.

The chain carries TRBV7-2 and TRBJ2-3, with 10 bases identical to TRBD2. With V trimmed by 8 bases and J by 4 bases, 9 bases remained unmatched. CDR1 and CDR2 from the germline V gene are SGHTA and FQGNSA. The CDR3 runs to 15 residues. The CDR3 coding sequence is TGTGCCAGCCGCCCCTTAGCGGGAGGAGCAGATACGCAGTATTTT. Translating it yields CASRPLAGGADTQYF.

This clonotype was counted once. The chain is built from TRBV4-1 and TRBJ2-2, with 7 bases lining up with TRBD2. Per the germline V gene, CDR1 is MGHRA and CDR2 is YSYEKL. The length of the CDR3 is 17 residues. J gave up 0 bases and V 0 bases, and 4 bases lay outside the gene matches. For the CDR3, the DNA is TGCGCCAGCAGCCAAGATTGGCTAGCGGCGAACACCGGGGAGCTGTTTTTT. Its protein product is CASSQDWLAANTGELFF.

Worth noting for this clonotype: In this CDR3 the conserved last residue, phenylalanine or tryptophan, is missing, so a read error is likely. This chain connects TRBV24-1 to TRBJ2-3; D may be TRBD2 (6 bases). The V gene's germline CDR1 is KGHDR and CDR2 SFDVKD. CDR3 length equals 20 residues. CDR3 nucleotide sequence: TGTGCCACCAGTGGACCGGGACTCAAGTCCTCCGTTCAAGGCACCGATACACAGTATCTT. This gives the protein CATSGPGLKSSVQGTDTQYL.